The 29 T cell receptor beta chains in this list originate from one sample, sequenced in a study of early T cells in non-severe SARS-CoV-2 infection. TCRdb processed the 5' RACE reads anew with MiXCR; each CDR3 protein has one entry. The table lists around 100,000 distinct CDR3 sequences, around 16% of them singletons. Material for sequencing was whole blood. The receptors were sampled from an adult who was a healthcare worker with PCR-confirmed SARS-CoV-2 infection or an uninfected control (not recorded which).

At least ten counts were recorded for this clonotype. J is TRBJ2-3 and V is TRBV25-1, with 12 bases matching TRBD2. This CDR3 is built from 13 residues. The trim removed 8 bases at V and 3 bases at J, leaving 0 bases unmatched. CDR1 and CDR2 (germline): MGHDK, SYGVNS. CDR3 DNA: TGTGCCAGCGGACTAGCGGGGACAGATACGCAGTATTTT. This codes for CASGLAGTDTQYF.

The CDR3 loop reads CSAPAGVTEEQYF. The CDR3 DNA reads as TGCAGTGCTCCAGCGGGGGTAACGGAAGAGCAGTACTTC. The rearrangement links TRBV20-1 to TRBJ2-7; TRBD2 agrees at 8 bases. There are 13 residues in the CDR3. V shed 5 bases, J shed 7 bases, and the junction held 10 bases outside the gene matches. CDR1 is DFQATT and CDR2 is SNEGSKA in the germline V gene (reference sequence).

This clonotype showed up just a few times. This chain joins TRBV13 and TRBJ2-5; D is possibly TRBD1 (5 bases). CDR1 is PRHDT and CDR2 is FYEKMQ in the germline V gene (reference sequence). V lost 0 bases and J lost 4, with 9 bases in between. This CDR3 contains 14 residues. The CDR3 protein is CASSLGRVGETQYF. The CDR3 DNA is TGTGCCAGCAGCTTAGGCAGGGTAGGAGAGACCCAGTACTTC.

This clonotype was seen more than once but under ten times. The rearrangement joins TRBV29-1 to TRBJ2-5; 14 positions match TRBD2. This CDR3 comprises 15 residues. The junction had 0 bases not matched to a gene; V was cut back by 1 base and J by 2 bases. Germline assignment: CDR1 SQVTM and CDR2 ANQGSEA. Here the CDR3 reads CSVEGTSGRQETQYF. CDR3 sequence (DNA): TGCAGCGTTGAAGGGACTAGCGGGAGGCAAGAGACCCAGTACTTC.

The chain combines TRBV2 with TRBJ2-7, with a possible D match to TRBD1 (5 bases). The germline V and J ends were trimmed by 7 bases and 1 base, with 11 bases remaining between them. The CDR3 is 13 amino acids. Germline V gives CDR1 SNHLY, CDR2 FYNNEI. This CDR3 is CASKGRGSYEQYF. The DNA of the CDR3 is TGTGCCAGCAAGGGGCGTGGGTCCTACGAGCAGTACTTC.

This clonotype was detected many times. The chain has TRBV7-2 and TRBJ2-7; D may match TRBD1 or TRBD2 (6 bases each). The length of the CDR3 is 14 residues. V was clipped by 4 bases and J by 1 base, with 11 bases between them. Germline CDR1 and CDR2: SGHTA and FQGNSA. The CDR3 loop is CASSWRDTSYEQYF. As DNA, the CDR3 is TGTGCCAGCAGCTGGCGGGACACATCCTACGAGCAGTACTTC.

This clonotype showed up just a few times. This chain joins TRBV27 and TRBJ1-1; D is ambiguous. V was pared by 6 bases and J by 1 base, with 12 bases between. Germline CDR1 reads MNHEY; CDR2 reads SMNVEV (reference sequence). The CDR3 is made up of 14 amino acids. The CDR3 coding sequence is TGTGCCAGCAGGCGGTTTGACAAGAACACTGAAGCTTTCTTT. Translating it yields CASRRFDKNTEAFF.

Of note for this clonotype: The germline gene is not matched at one end of the junction; a read error may be the cause. The chain employs TRBV4-3 and TRBJ2-1; D unclear. Germline loops: CDR1 LGHNA, CDR2 YSLEER. The CDR3 is made up of 13 amino acids. The CDR3 here is CVSSQYYNNEQFF. The CDR3 nucleotides are TGCGTCAGCAGCCAATACTACAACAATGAGCAGTTCTTC.

J is TRBJ2-7 and V is TRBV29-1; no definite D call. The length of the CDR3 is 11 residues. The germline gives CDR1 SQVTM, CDR2 ANQGSEA. Trimming removed 6 bases at V and 5 bases at J, with 11 bases between. CDR3 bases: TGCAGCGTCGCAGTAAGGGACGAGCAGTACTTC. It translates to CSVAVRDEQYF.

This clonotype appeared a few times. The chain recombines TRBV7-8 with TRBJ1-1; the match to TRBD1 covers 9 bases. There are 16 residues in the CDR3. The V gene's germline CDR1 is SGHVS and CDR2 FQNEAQ. J lost 5 bases, V lost 5 bases, and 12 bases had no gene match. The CDR3 DNA is TGTGCCAGCAGCCCGAAACGGACAGGGGCTGGTACTGAAGCTTTCTTT. Its translation is CASSPKRTGAGTEAFF.

On this clonotype itself: At one end the junction does not follow the germline gene, possibly because of a read error. J is TRBJ2-1 and V is TRBV7-2; no reliable D call. Germline V lookup: CDR1 SGHTA, CDR2 FQGNSA. The CDR3 contains 14 residues. The CDR3 bases are TGTGTCAGCAGCTTCCAAGGTGGGGACAATGAGCAGTTCTTC. Translation: CVSSFQGGDNEQFF. Supplemented by reference TRBV7-2 and TRBJ2-1, the full variable domain reads GAGVSQSPSNKVTEKGKDVELRCDPISGHTALYWYRQSLGQGLEFLIYFQGNSAPDKSGLPSDRFSAERTGGSVSTLTIQRTQQEDSAVYLCVSSFQGGDNEQFFGPGTRLTVL.

This clonotype was picked up many times. The chain combines TRBV6-6 with TRBJ2-7; no clear D gene. Trimming shortened V by 4 bases and J by 7 bases, and 14 bases separated the two germline ends. Germline V gene sequence: CDR1 MNHNY, CDR2 SVGAGI (reference sequence). This CDR3 is 13 amino acids long. This chain's CDR3 is CASSSAGFGEQYF. CDR3 coding DNA: TGTGCCAGCAGTTCGGCAGGCTTTGGGGAGCAGTACTTC.

Many counts were recorded for this clonotype. V usage is TRBV20-1 and J usage is TRBJ1-3; D might be TRBD1 (6 bases). Trimming left V 1 base short and J 6 bases short, with 16 bases between. CDR1 DFQATT and CDR2 SNEGSKA come from the germline V gene (reference sequence). The CDR3 runs to 15 residues. CDR3 loop: CSARALQGAENTIYF. As DNA, the CDR3 is TGCAGTGCTAGAGCCTTACAGGGCGCTGAAAACACCATATATTTT.

This clonotype was seen at least ten times. This sequence joins TRBV11-2 and TRBJ1-1; D not certain. The V and J ends lost 4 bases and 5 bases respectively, with 11 bases between them. CDR1 and CDR2 from the germline V gene are SGHAT and FQNNGV. This CDR3 has 13 residues. The CDR3 bases are TGTGCCAGCAGCTCTTCCCCAATTACTGAAGCTTTCTTT. It translates to CASSSSPITEAFF.

V gene TRBV6-2 or TRBV6-3 combines with J gene TRBJ2-1, with D possibly TRBD2 on 6 matching bases. The V end was cut by 4 bases, the J end by 6 bases, with 13 bases between. The CDR3 is 14 amino acids. CDR1 MNHEY and CDR2 SVGEGT come from the germline V gene. The CDR3 region is CASSFGGRPNEQFF. The DNA of the CDR3 is TGTGCCAGCAGTTTTGGGGGGAGGCCCAATGAGCAGTTCTTC.

This clonotype was seen more than once but under ten times. V and J are TRBV9 and TRBJ2-1; unclear D gene. V was cut by 0 bases and J by 2 bases, with 3 bases left in between. Germline values: CDR1 SGDLS, CDR2 YYNGEE. The CDR3 length is 13 residues. CDR3 amino acids: CASSVDTYNEQFF. The CDR3 bases are TGTGCCAGCAGCGTAGACACCTACAATGAGCAGTTCTTC.

The chain joins TRBV28 to TRBJ1-1, with TRBD1 identical over 8 bases. With V trimmed by 6 bases and J by 4 bases, 7 bases remained unmatched. CDR1 MDHEN and CDR2 SYDVKM come from the germline V gene. This CDR3 has 14 residues. For the CDR3, the DNA is TGTGCCAGCAGAAAAGGACAGGGAACCACTGAAGCTTTCTTT. Protein product: CASRKGQGTTEAFF.

V and J are TRBV6-1 and TRBJ2-2; tentatively, D is TRBD1 (6 bases). V gave up 4 bases and J gave up 3 bases, with 12 bases separating them. From germline, CDR1 is MNHNS and CDR2 SASEGT. This CDR3 contains 15 residues. CDR3 residues: CASSVRDTDTGELFF. CDR3 sequence (DNA): TGTGCCAGCAGTGTCCGGGACACCGACACCGGGGAGCTGTTTTTT.

This chain uses TRBV5-1 with TRBJ2-1; TRBD2 matches 7 bases. This CDR3 has 17 amino acids. Germline V gene lookup returns CDR1 SGHRS and CDR2 YFSETQ. J lost 3 bases, V lost 0 bases, and 9 bases had no gene match. CDR3 in amino acids: CASSLALSGGFYNEQFF. CDR3 DNA: TGCGCCAGCAGCTTGGCCCTTTCGGGGGGATTCTACAATGAGCAGTTCTTC.

The V gene is TRBV29-1, the J gene TRBJ1-1; the D gene is possibly TRBD1 (6 bases). The length of the CDR3 is 12 residues. V dropped 5 bases and J dropped 0 bases, with 7 bases sitting between them. Germline loops: CDR1 SQVTM, CDR2 ANQGSEA. Here the CDR3 reads CSVPGVNTEAFF. The CDR3 nucleotides read TGCAGCGTTCCAGGGGTGAACACTGAAGCTTTCTTT.

This clonotype was seen a few times. The chain is built from TRBV5-1 and TRBJ2-2; no clear D. This CDR3 has 13 residues. The germline gives CDR1 SGHRS, CDR2 YFSETQ. Between the trimmed V and J ends, which lost 2 bases and 1 base, there was a span of 3 bases. This CDR3 is CASSFKNTGELFF. CDR3 bases: TGCGCCAGCAGCTTCAAGAACACCGGGGAGCTGTTTTTT.

This clonotype occurred a few times. The chain links TRBV4-3 to TRBJ2-7; 7 nucleotides line up with TRBD2. V trimming: 1 base; J trimming: 5 bases; junction bases outside the gene matches: 8. The germline gives CDR1 LGHNA, CDR2 YSLEER. The CDR3 extends over 15 amino acids. The CDR3 is CASSQGLTSLDEQYF. The CDR3 DNA reads as TGCGCCAGCAGCCAAGGACTGACTAGCTTGGACGAGCAGTACTTC.

This clonotype came up a few times. The V call is TRBV19, the J call TRBJ1-5; D gene uncertain. Germline assignment: CDR1 LNHDA and CDR2 SQIVND (reference sequence). V was cut by 3 bases and J by 2 bases, with 11 bases left in between. The CDR3 length is 15 residues. The CDR3 region is CASSIPWGGNQPQHF. DNA of the CDR3: TGTGCCAGTAGTATCCCCTGGGGAGGCAATCAGCCCCAGCATTTT.

This chain joins TRBV15 and TRBJ2-1; 8 bases are a match to TRBD1. V shed 0 bases, J shed 6 bases, and the junction held 7 bases outside the gene matches. CDR1 LNHNV and CDR2 YYDKDF come from the germline V gene (reference sequence). This CDR3 spans 16 amino acids. The CDR3 protein is CATSRDHGQGSNEQFF. The CDR3 DNA is TGTGCCACCAGCAGAGATCACGGACAGGGAAGCAATGAGCAGTTCTTC.

The genes are TRBV20-1 and TRBJ2-1; D ambiguous. Trimming stripped 1 base from V and 6 bases from J, with 16 bases between. Per the germline V gene, CDR1 is DFQATT and CDR2 is SNEGSKA (reference sequence). This CDR3 comprises 15 residues. CDR3 in DNA: TGCAGTGCTAGAGTAAAGGGCTGGCCGGGCAATGAGCAGTTCTTC. Protein sequence: CSARVKGWPGNEQFF.

This clonotype is deemed medium-sized. This chain connects TRBV20-1 to TRBJ1-2, with TRBD1 matching over 7 bases. Germline V gives CDR1 DFQATT, CDR2 SNEGSKA (reference sequence). V was pared by 5 bases and J by 2 bases, with 11 bases of the junction left unmatched. This CDR3 is built from 15 residues. CDR3 in amino acids: CSAWPPGQFNYGYTF. Here the CDR3 DNA reads TGCAGTGCTTGGCCTCCGGGACAGTTCAACTATGGCTACACCTTC.

This clonotype has more than one count but fewer than ten. The rearrangement links TRBV12-3 or TRBV12-4 to TRBJ1-3, with a weak D call TRBD1 (5 bases). Trimming removed 5 bases at V and 3 bases at J, with 11 bases between. The CDR3 is 14 residues long. The CDR3 coding sequence is TGTGCCAGCAGTCCCGGAGGGGTTGGAAACACCATATATTTT. As protein: CASSPGGVGNTIYF.

This clonotype appeared once. This sequence joins TRBV15 and TRBJ1-3, with D unclear. The germline gives CDR1 LNHNV, CDR2 YYDKDF (reference sequence). The V gene lost 8 bases and the J gene lost 2 bases, with 10 bases spanning the gap. This CDR3 has 13 amino acids. CDR3 sequence: CATAVPAGNTIYF. The DNA of the CDR3 is TGTGCCACCGCGGTTCCCGCTGGAAACACCATATATTTT.

This clonotype was seen a few times. The V gene is TRBV7-9, the J gene TRBJ2-5, with 12 positions matching TRBD1. V lost 4 bases, J lost 5 bases, and 5 bases stayed unmatched. The CDR3 extends over 15 amino acids. The germline V gene has CDR1 SEHNR and CDR2 FQNEAQ (reference sequence). In DNA form, the CDR3 reads TGTGCCAGCAGCTCCGGGACAGGGGGCCAGGAGACCCAGTACTTC. It yields the protein CASSSGTGGQETQYF. Complete variable domain (other parts from reference TRBV7-9 and TRBJ2-5): DTGVSQNPRHKITKRGQNVTFRCDPISEHNRLYWYRQTLGQGPEFLTYFQNEAQLEKSRLLSDRFSAERPKGSFSTLEIQRTEQGDSAMYLCASSSGTGGQETQYFGPGTRLLVL.